The present T cell receptor beta chain was sequenced within a study of cytomegalovirus exposure and HLA in healthy donors. Background on the study: Around 200 million T cells yielded approximately 100 million unique TCR beta sequences, as an earlier analysis found.

This CDR3 is built from 14 residues. From germline, CDR1 is MDHEN and CDR2 SYDVKM. Between the trimmed V and J ends, which lost 1 base and 4 bases, there was a span of 11 bases. Study-level points and caveats: A classifier reportedly called cytomegalovirus status with high sensitivity and specificity. CMV antigen specificity of a few CMV-associated chains was confirmed in vitro.

Primers for the PCR totalled 60 Vbeta and 13 Jbeta. The protocol was immunoSEQ multiplex PCR, while the TCRdb copy is restricted to in-frame clones and leaves out a portion. The sample records under 40,000 clones, roughly 90% being singletons. Comments on this clone: Its antigen remains unknown.

This receptor was obtained from a woman between 18 and 29 years old in good health and CMV-seronegative. The specimen sequenced was PBMCs. The chain has TRBV28 and TRBJ2-7; no clear D gene. Here the CDR3 DNA reads TGTGCCAGCAGTTTATATGCTCTGACTTACGAGCAGTACTTC. Translation: CASSLYALTYEQYF. Filled out from reference TRBV28 and TRBJ2-7, the complete variable domain reads DVKVTQSSRYLVKRTGEKVFLECVQDMDHENMFWYRQDPGLGLRLIYFSYDVKMKEKGDIPEGYSVSREKKERFSLILESASTNQTSMYLCASSLYALTYEQYFGPGTRLTVT.